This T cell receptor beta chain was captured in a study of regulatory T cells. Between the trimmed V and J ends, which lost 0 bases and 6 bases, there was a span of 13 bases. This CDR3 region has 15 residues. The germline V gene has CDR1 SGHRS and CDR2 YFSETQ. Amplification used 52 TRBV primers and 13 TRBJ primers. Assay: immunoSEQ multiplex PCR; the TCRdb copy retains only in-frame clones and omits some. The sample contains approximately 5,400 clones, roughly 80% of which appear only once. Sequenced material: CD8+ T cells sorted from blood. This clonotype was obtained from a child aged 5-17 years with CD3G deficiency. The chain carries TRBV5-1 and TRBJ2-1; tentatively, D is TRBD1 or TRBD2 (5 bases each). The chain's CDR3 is CASSLAWDGPNEQFF. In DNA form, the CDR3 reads TGCGCCAGCAGCTTGGCTTGGGACGGCCCCAATGAGCAGTTCTTC.